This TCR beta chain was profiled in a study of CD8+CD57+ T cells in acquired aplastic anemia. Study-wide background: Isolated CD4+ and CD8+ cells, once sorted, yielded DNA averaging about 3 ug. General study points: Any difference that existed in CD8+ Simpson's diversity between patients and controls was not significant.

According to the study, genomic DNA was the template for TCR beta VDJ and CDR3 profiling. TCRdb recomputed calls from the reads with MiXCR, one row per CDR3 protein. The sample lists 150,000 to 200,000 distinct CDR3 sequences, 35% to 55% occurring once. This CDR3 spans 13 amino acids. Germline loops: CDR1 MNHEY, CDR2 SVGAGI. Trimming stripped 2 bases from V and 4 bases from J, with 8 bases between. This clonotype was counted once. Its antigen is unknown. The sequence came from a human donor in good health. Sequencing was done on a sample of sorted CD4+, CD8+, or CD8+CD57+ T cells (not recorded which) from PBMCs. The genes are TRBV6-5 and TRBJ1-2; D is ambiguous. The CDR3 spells CASSYRDGYGYTF. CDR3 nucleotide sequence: TGTGCCAGCAGTTACAGAGATGGCTATGGCTACACCTTC.